Listed here are 21 T cell receptor beta chains from one sample, sequenced in a study of T cell responses to AZD1222 COVID-19 vaccine. The table came from immunoSEQ multiplex PCR; TCRdb's copy has only in-frame clones and leaves some out. The profile shows over 110,000 clones, 80% to 90% of them singletons. Sequencing was performed on peripheral blood, taken on day 0 of AZD1222 vaccination. These receptors all stem from an adult in good health.

The rearrangement uses TRBV3-1 (or the pseudogene TRBV3-2) and TRBJ2-7; 13 nucleotides line up with TRBD2. This CDR3 spans 16 amino acids. Germline values: CDR1 LGHDT, CDR2 YNNKEL (reference sequence). The V gene end was trimmed by 0 bases and the J gene end by 6 bases; junction bases not matched to a gene: 5. CDR3 sequence: CASSQDLTSGGGEQYF. CDR3 DNA: TGTGCCAGCAGCCAAGACTTAACTAGCGGGGGGGGCGAGCAGTACTTC.

The J gene is TRBJ1-4, the V gene TRBV2; maybe TRBD1 (5 bases). Germline CDR1 and CDR2: SNHLY and FYNNEI. This CDR3 has 14 residues. V was pared by 5 bases and J by 5 bases, with 12 bases between. The CDR3 loop reads CASSRQNTNEKLFF. For the CDR3, the DNA is TGTGCCAGCAGTCGACAGAATACAAATGAAAAACTGTTTTTT.

The CDR3: CASRGTYEQFF. The DNA of the CDR3 is TGCGCCAGCAGAGGGACCTATGAGCAGTTCTTC. The V and J genes are TRBV4-1 and TRBJ2-1; D is tentatively TRBD1 or TRBD2 (5 bases each). The germline V and J ends were trimmed by 6 bases and 8 bases, with 8 bases remaining between them. CDR1 MGHRA and CDR2 YSYEKL come from the germline V gene. The CDR3 spans 11 residues.

V and J are TRBV7-9 and TRBJ1-4; D uncertain. Germline V lookup: CDR1 SEHNR, CDR2 FQNEAQ (reference sequence). Trimming removed 2 bases at V and 10 bases at J, with 5 bases between. The CDR3 spans 11 residues. CDR3 residues: CASSLKLKLFF. The DNA of the CDR3 is TGTGCCAGCAGCTTAAAGTTAAAACTGTTTTTT. Full variable domain (outside the CDR3, taken from reference TRBV7-9 and TRBJ1-4): DTGVSQNPRHKITKRGQNVTFRCDPISEHNRLYWYRQTLGQGPEFLTYFQNEAQLEKSRLLSDRFSAERPKGSFSTLEIQRTEQGDSAMYLCASSLKLKLFFGSGTQLSVL.

This chain connects TRBV11-2 to TRBJ1-1; 7 bases align to TRBD1. The CDR3 is 16 amino acids. Trimming removed 5 bases from V and 3 bases from J; junction bases left unmatched: 12. The germline CDR1 and CDR2 sequences are SGHAT and FQNNGV. The CDR3 nucleotides are TGTGCCAGCAGCATGCCCTACAGGGGCAGGTACACTGAAGCTTTCTTT. Amino acids: CASSMPYRGRYTEAFF.

The chain links TRBV11-2 to TRBJ1-1, with TRBD1 matching 7 bases. CDR1 is SGHAT, CDR2 FQNNGV, per germline. The CDR3 totals 14 residues. Trimming removed 2 bases from V and 5 bases from J; junction bases left unmatched: 5. CDR3 nucleotide sequence: TGTGCCAGCAGCTTACAGGGGGTTCGGACTGAAGCTTTCTTT. This translates into CASSLQGVRTEAFF.

The chain joins TRBV7-2 to TRBJ1-6; D is possibly TRBD1 (5 bases). Germline V gene lookup returns CDR1 SGHTA and CDR2 FQGNSA. The CDR3 has 15 residues. V lost 1 base, J lost 6 bases, and 10 bases lay in between. The chain's CDR3 is CASSLGTGSNSPLHF. The CDR3 DNA reads TGTGCCAGCAGCTTAGGAACAGGATCTAATTCACCCCTCCACTTT.

This chain links TRBV19 with TRBJ2-1; D unclear. The germline V gene encodes CDR1 LNHDA and CDR2 SQIVND (reference sequence). The V end lost 2 bases, the J end lost 5 bases, and 10 bases lay between the germline ends. The CDR3 runs to 14 residues. The CDR3 reads CASSISPHDNEQFF. The CDR3 DNA is TGTGCCAGTAGTATAAGTCCCCACGACAATGAGCAGTTCTTC.

The V gene is TRBV18, the J gene TRBJ2-7; tentative D call: TRBD2 (6 bases). CDR3 length: 13 amino acids. Germline CDR1 is KGHSH and CDR2 is LQKENI. The germline V and J ends were trimmed by 3 bases and 2 bases, with 8 bases remaining between them. CDR3 DNA sequence: TGTGCCAGCTCACCTATAGCGGCCTACGAGCAGTACTTC. Protein product: CASSPIAAYEQYF.

The chain has TRBV7-2 and TRBJ1-3; the D is unclear. Germline V gene data show CDR1 as SGHTA and CDR2 as FQGNSA. The CDR3 totals 15 residues. Trimming removed 11 bases from V and 3 bases from J, with 20 bases in between. The CDR3, as DNA: TGTGCCTGCCGCTTGTCGGGAAGTGGTGGAAACACCATATATTTT. It codes for CACRLSGSGGNTIYF.

The genes are TRBV5-1 and TRBJ1-2; no clear D. The CDR3 loop spans 13 amino acids. In germline, CDR1 is SGHRS, CDR2 YFSETQ. Trimming took off 0 bases at V and 8 bases at J, with 11 bases between the two ends. DNA for the CDR3: TGCGCCAGCAGCTTGGCCGTCGGGCGCGGCTACACCTTC. It codes for CASSLAVGRGYTF. Using reference TRBV5-1 and TRBJ1-2 for the parts outside the CDR3, the full variable domain is KAGVTQTPRYLIKTRGQQVTLSCSPISGHRSVSWYQQTPGQGLQFLFEYFSETQRNKGNFPGRFSGRQFSNSRSEMNVSTLELGDSALYLCASSLAVGRGYTFGSGTRLTVV.

This clone was observed once. V usage is TRBV4-2 and J usage is TRBJ1-2; TRBD1 matches 10 bases. The germline CDR1 and CDR2 sequences are LGHNA and YNFKEQ. The J segment lost 3 bases and the V segment lost 4 bases, leaving 11 bases of the junction unmatched. The CDR3 is made up of 17 amino acids. The CDR3 sequence is CASSPLGQGRSDYGYTF. DNA of the CDR3: TGTGCCAGCAGCCCGTTGGGACAGGGGCGTTCTGACTATGGCTACACCTTC.

This clone came up a few times. The chain carries TRBV11-2 and TRBJ1-2, with 7 nucleotides matching TRBD1. Germline loops: CDR1 SGHAT, CDR2 FQNNGV. The CDR3 runs to 16 residues. The V segment lost 1 base and the J segment 7 bases; nucleotides outside the gene matches: 12. The CDR3, as DNA: TGTGCCAGCAGCTTAGTGGGCCCTCCAGGGGGAGCTGGCTACACCTTC. Translated, it gives CASSLVGPPGGAGYTF.

The genes are TRBV19 and TRBJ1-1, with D perhaps TRBD1 (5 bases). The CDR3 is 15 residues long. In germline, CDR1 is LNHDA, CDR2 SQIVND (reference sequence). Trimming removed 6 bases from V and 0 bases from J, with 14 bases in between. In DNA form, the CDR3 reads TGTGCCAGTAGCATTCGAGGGGAATTGAACACTGAAGCTTTCTTT. Translating it yields CASSIRGELNTEAFF.

This rearrangement joins TRBV6-5 to TRBJ2-7, with 14 bases identical to TRBD2. The CDR3 runs to 15 residues. Germline values: CDR1 MNHEY, CDR2 SVGAGI. V trimming: 7 bases; J trimming: 2 bases; junction bases outside the gene matches: 4. The CDR3 DNA follows: TGTGCCAGCACTGGGGGACTAGCGGGAGCCTACGAGCAGTACTTC. Its translation: CASTGGLAGAYEQYF.

This chain joins TRBV7-8 and TRBJ2-7; tentatively, D is TRBD2 (5 bases). Trimming stripped 5 bases from V and 0 bases from J, with 11 bases between. This CDR3 has 14 amino acids. The germline V gene has CDR1 SGHVS and CDR2 FQNEAQ. CDR3 residues: CASSLLDRSYEQYF. The CDR3 coding sequence is TGTGCCAGCAGCCTACTAGATCGCTCCTACGAGCAGTACTTC.

The V call is TRBV3-1 (or the pseudogene TRBV3-2), the J call TRBJ2-7, with TRBD2 matching 12 bases. V shed 0 bases, J shed 2 bases, and the junction held 14 bases outside the gene matches. Per germline, CDR1 LGHDT and CDR2 YNNKEL (reference sequence). The CDR3 extends over 20 amino acids. The CDR3: CASSQDAILAGGPGPYEQYF. CDR3 in DNA: TGTGCCAGCAGCCAAGACGCCATCCTAGCGGGAGGGCCTGGGCCCTACGAGCAGTACTTC.

CDR3 nucleotide sequence: TGTGCCAGTAGTAATATTCTTCGGCACAATCAGCCCCAGCATTTT. The encoded protein is CASSNILRHNQPQHF. V is TRBV19 and J is TRBJ1-5, with D hard to call. Germline CDR1 and CDR2: LNHDA and SQIVND (reference sequence). The CDR3 loop spans 15 amino acids. Trimming removed 4 bases at V and 3 bases at J, with 13 bases between. Filled out from reference TRBV19 and TRBJ1-5, the complete variable domain reads DGGITQSPKYLFRKEGQNVTLSCEQNLNHDAMYWYRQDPGQGLRLIYYSQIVNDFQKGDIAEGYSVSREKKESFPLTVTSAQKNPTAFYLCASSNILRHNQPQHFGDGTRLSIL.

This clone appeared a single time. The chain uses TRBV11-3 and TRBJ2-3, with D hard to call. V was shortened by 5 bases and J by 1 base, with 7 bases between the two germline ends. CDR3 length: 13 residues. Germline CDR1 is SGHNT and CDR2 is YENEEA. CDR3 DNA sequence: TGTGCCAGCAGCCCCGGAGGCACAGATACGCAGTATTTT. Its translation is CASSPGGTDTQYF. The variable domain in full, completed from reference TRBV11-3 and TRBJ2-3, reads EAGVVQSPRYKIIEKKQPVAFWCNPISGHNTLYWYLQNLGQGPELLIRYENEEAVDDSQLPKDRFSAERLKGVDSTLKIQPAELGDSAVYLCASSPGGTDTQYFGPGTRLTVL.

The chain is built from TRBV7-2 and TRBJ1-2; D ambiguous. With 5 bases removed from V and 8 bases from J, the gap between germline ends came to 15 bases. The CDR3 spans 13 residues. Germline CDR1 is SGHTA and CDR2 is FQGNSA. CDR3: CASSQSAGFGYTF. CDR3 nucleotides: TGTGCCAGCAGCCAGAGTGCCGGATTCGGCTACACCTTC.

V gene TRBV2 combines with J gene TRBJ1-4; D ambiguous. The CDR3 has 13 amino acids. From germline, CDR1 is SNHLY and CDR2 FYNNEI. V dropped 11 bases and J dropped 7 bases, with 17 bases sitting between them. The CDR3 sequence is CASKNPGGEKLFF. CDR3 coding DNA: TGTGCCTCTAAGAACCCGGGTGGTGAAAAACTGTTTTTT.